These 12 T cell receptor beta chains originate from one sample sequenced in a study of shared clonotypes between healthy human individuals. This table comes from immunoSEQ multiplex PCR, and its TCRdb copy is limited to in-frame clones, with some not included. The table shows approximately 940,000 clones, with more than 75% occurring only once. The material sequenced was memory CD4+ T cells sorted from blood. As for subset: CD45RA-negative fraction. These receptors all stem from a man between 18 and 35 years old in good health.

This sequence joins TRBV5-7 and TRBJ1-5; D gene uncertain. TRBV5-7 is an open reading frame, and its role is uncertain. CDR3 size: 14 residues. Deletions cut 4 bases from V and 0 bases from J, with 8 bases between. The CDR3 DNA is TGTGCCAGCAGCCCACAATATAGCAATCAGCCCCAGCATTTT. It specifies CASSPQYSNQPQHF.

The table lists this clone with a count of one. The chain links TRBV4-1 to TRBJ1-4, with 10 bases that match TRBD1. The CDR3 totals 17 residues. Germline CDR1 reads MGHRA; CDR2 reads YSYEKL. V lost 0 bases, J lost 6 bases, and 7 bases stayed unmatched. CDR3 DNA: TGCGCCAGCAGCCAAGATGGGACAGGGGTAACGTATGAAAAACTGTTTTTT. Amino acid sequence: CASSQDGTGVTYEKLFF.

The rearrangement links TRBV19 to TRBJ1-4; 8 nucleotides line up with TRBD1. The CDR3 length is 16 residues. The germline CDR1 and CDR2 sequences are LNHDA and SQIVND (reference sequence). With V trimmed by 7 bases and J by 7 bases, 14 bases remained unmatched. The CDR3 coding sequence is TGTGCCAGTACCTCTGCAGTAGGACAGGGACGTGAAAAACTGTTTTTT. Protein product: CASTSAVGQGREKLFF.

The rearrangement uses TRBV7-8 and TRBJ2-1; D unclear. This CDR3 region has 12 residues. The V gene lost 4 bases and the J gene lost 10 bases, with 11 bases spanning the gap. The germline CDR1 and CDR2 sequences are SGHVS and FQNEAQ. The CDR3 spells CASSSATTEQFF. The CDR3 coding sequence is TGTGCCAGCAGCTCGGCGACGACAGAGCAGTTCTTC.

The chain links TRBV18 to TRBJ2-1; D is undetermined. Germline CDR1 is KGHSH and CDR2 is LQKENI. Trimming pared 2 bases from V and 9 bases from J, leaving 11 bases between. The length of the CDR3 is 13 residues. The CDR3 nucleotides are TGTGCCAGCTCACCAACATCGGGCGGTGAGCAGTTCTTC. Translated: CASSPTSGGEQFF.

V usage is TRBV7-9 and J usage is TRBJ2-5, with D possibly being TRBD1 (5 bases). The CDR3 extends over 16 amino acids. The V and J ends lost 6 bases and 5 bases respectively, with 22 bases between them. Germline loops: CDR1 SEHNR, CDR2 FQNEAQ (reference sequence). The CDR3 sequence: CASSSPRSRVGETQYF. DNA of the CDR3: TGTGCCAGCAGTTCACCTAGATCCAGGGTGGGGGAGACCCAGTACTTC. The full variable domain, in which reference TRBV7-9 and TRBJ2-5 provide the parts outside the CDR3, is DTGVSQNPRHKITKRGQNVTFRCDPISEHNRLYWYRQTLGQGPEFLTYFQNEAQLEKSRLLSDRFSAERPKGSFSTLEIQRTEQGDSAMYLCASSSPRSRVGETQYFGPGTRLLVL.

V and J are TRBV18 and TRBJ1-2, with 12 bases identical to TRBD1. CDR3 length: 15 amino acids. Germline values: CDR1 KGHSH, CDR2 LQKENI. J was trimmed by 6 bases and V by 5 bases; bases with no gene match: 7. The CDR3 region is CASSATGTGGDGYTF. In nucleotides, the CDR3 is TGTGCCAGCTCAGCGACCGGGACAGGGGGCGATGGCTACACCTTC.

This clone showed up just once. The chain carries TRBV7-9 and TRBJ1-3; weak D call: TRBD1 (5 bases). Trimming took off 0 bases at V and 0 bases at J, with 6 bases between the two ends. Germline-derived CDR1 and CDR2 are SEHNR and FQNEAQ (reference sequence). The CDR3 length is 15 residues. CDR3 protein: CASSLARDSGNTIYF. The CDR3 DNA reads as TGTGCCAGCAGCTTAGCCAGGGACTCTGGAAACACCATATATTTT. Full variable domain (remainder filled in from reference TRBV7-9 and TRBJ1-3): DTGVSQNPRHKITKRGQNVTFRCDPISEHNRLYWYRQTLGQGPEFLTYFQNEAQLEKSRLLSDRFSAERPKGSFSTLEIQRTEQGDSAMYLCASSLARDSGNTIYFGEGSWLTVV.

Of note for this clone: The same CDR3 can be traced to other DNA sequences in this sample. J is TRBJ2-7 and V is TRBV28, with 7 bases lining up with TRBD2. Germline values: CDR1 MDHEN, CDR2 SYDVKM. This CDR3 contains 14 residues. J lost 0 bases, V lost 7 bases, and 6 bases had no gene match. The chain's CDR3 is CASTKGGSSYEQYF. The CDR3 nucleotides read TGTGCCAGCACCAAGGGAGGGTCCTCCTACGAGCAGTACTTC.

The CDR3 loop reads CATVDSSGANVLTF. The CDR3 DNA is TGTGCCACCGTGGACAGTTCTGGGGCCAACGTCCTGACTTTC. The chain uses TRBV19 and TRBJ2-6; tentatively, D is TRBD1 (6 bases). The CDR3 sequence is 14 residues long. Trimming left V 10 bases short and J 1 base short, with 11 bases between. Looked up from germline, CDR1 is LNHDA and CDR2 is SQIVND (reference sequence).

V and J are TRBV10-3 and TRBJ2-2; perhaps TRBD1 as D (5 bases). Germline V gene sequence: CDR1 ENHRY, CDR2 SYGVKD. V was shortened by 0 bases and J by 6 bases, with 11 bases between the two germline ends. The CDR3 is 15 amino acids. The CDR3 loop reads CAISESRMGPGELFF. The CDR3 bases are TGTGCCATCAGTGAGTCGAGGATGGGGCCCGGGGAGCTGTTTTTT.

Here the CDR3 reads CASSRDGKQYF. DNA of the CDR3: TGTGCCAGCAGTCGGGACGGGAAGCAGTATTTT. The chain carries TRBV2 and TRBJ2-3; D possibly uses TRBD1 or TRBD2 (5 bases each). V was trimmed by 5 bases and J by 11 bases, leaving 11 bases between them. CDR1 is SNHLY, CDR2 FYNNEI, per germline. This CDR3 region has 11 residues.